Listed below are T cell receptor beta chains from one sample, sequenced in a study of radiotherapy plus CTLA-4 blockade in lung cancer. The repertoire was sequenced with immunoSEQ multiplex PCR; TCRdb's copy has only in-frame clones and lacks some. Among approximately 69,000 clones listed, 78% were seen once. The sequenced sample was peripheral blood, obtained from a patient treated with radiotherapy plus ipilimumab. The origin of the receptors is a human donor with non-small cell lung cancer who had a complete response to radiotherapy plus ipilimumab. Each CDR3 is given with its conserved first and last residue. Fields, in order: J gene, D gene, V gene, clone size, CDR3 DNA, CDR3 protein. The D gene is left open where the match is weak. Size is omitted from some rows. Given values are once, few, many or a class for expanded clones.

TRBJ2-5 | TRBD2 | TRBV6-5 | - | TGTGCCAGCAGTTACTCTAGCGGGAAAGAGACCCAGTACTTC | CASSYSSGKETQYF
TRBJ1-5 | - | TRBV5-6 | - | TGTGCCAGCAGCTTGGGCCAAATTAGCAATCAGCCCCAGCATTTT | CASSLGQISNQPQHF
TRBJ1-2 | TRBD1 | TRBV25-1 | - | TGTGCCAGCAGTGACCCCCATGGACAGGCAGAAGGCTACACCTTC | CASSDPHGQAEGYTF
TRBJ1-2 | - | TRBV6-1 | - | TGTGCCAGCAGTGTCGAACTTGGAAGAGGGAATGGCTACACCTTC | CASSVELGRGNGYTF
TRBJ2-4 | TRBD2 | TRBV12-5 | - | TGTGCTAGTGGTTTTGGGACTAGCGGGGCCAAAAACATTCAGTACTTC | CASGFGTSGAKNIQYF
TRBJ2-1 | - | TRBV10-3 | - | TGTGCCATCAGTGACAGGGGAAATTACAATGAGCAGTTCTTC | CAISDRGNYNEQFF
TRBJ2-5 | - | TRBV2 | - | TGTGCCAGCAGTGAAGTAGCCGATCCGTACCAAGAGACCCAGTACTTC | CASSEVADPYQETQYF
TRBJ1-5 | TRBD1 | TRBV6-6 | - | TGTGCCAGCATCGACAGGGGGGGTAGGGGCAATCAGCCCCAGCATTTT | CASIDRGGRGNQPQHF
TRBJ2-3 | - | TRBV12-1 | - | TGTGCCAGCAGCTTTGCGGGGGGCCCGGTTCAAACAGATACGCAGTATTTT | CASSFAGGPVQTDTQYF
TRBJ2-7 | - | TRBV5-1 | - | TGCGCCAGCAGCTTATTCAAGGGGACCTACGAGCAGTACTTC | CASSLFKGTYEQYF
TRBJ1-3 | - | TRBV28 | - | TGTGCCAGCAGTCCCGGTGGGCTTGGAAACACCATATATTTT | CASSPGGLGNTIYF
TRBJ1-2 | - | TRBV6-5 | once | TGTGCCAGCAGTTACTCGACAGGCAACTATGGCTACACCTTC | CASSYSTGNYGYTF
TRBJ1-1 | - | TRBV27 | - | TGTGCCAGCAGTTTACGGCAGAACACTGAAGCTTTCTTT | CASSLRQNTEAFF
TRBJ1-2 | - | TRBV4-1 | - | TGCGCCAGCAGCCAAAGAACAGAATATGGCTACACCTTC | CASSQRTEYGYTF
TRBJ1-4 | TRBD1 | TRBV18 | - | TGTGCCAGCTCCGCGGGACAGCAAAATGAAAAACTGTTTTTT | CASSAGQQNEKLFF
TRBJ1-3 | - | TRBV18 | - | TGTGCCAGCTCACTTGCCCAGCGAGCGGGGAACACCATATATTTT | CASSLAQRAGNTIYF
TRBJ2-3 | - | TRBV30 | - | TGTGCCTCCCTGTCGCCGAGCACAGATACGCAGTATTTT | CASLSPSTDTQYF
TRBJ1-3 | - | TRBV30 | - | TGTGCCTGGAGTGTTTACGTCAGCTCTGGAAACACCATATATTTT | CAWSVYVSSGNTIYF
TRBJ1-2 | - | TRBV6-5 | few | TGTGCCAGCAGTTCCCTCGGAAGGAACTATGGCTACACCTTC | CASSSLGRNYGYTF
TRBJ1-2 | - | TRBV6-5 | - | TGTGCCAGCAGTACCGGAGTAGGTGGCTACACCTTC | CASSTGVGGYTF
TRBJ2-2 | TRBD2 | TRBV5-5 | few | TGTGCCAGCAGCCCCGGGGTAGCGGGAGGACTTGACACCGGGGAGCTGTTTTTT | CASSPGVAGGLDTGELFF
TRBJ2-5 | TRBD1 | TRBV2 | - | TGTGCCAGCGCACAGGGGGAGGAAGAGACCCAGTACTTC | CASAQGEEETQYF
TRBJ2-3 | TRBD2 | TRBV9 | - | TGTGCCAGCAGCGTAGCGGCGGGGGTACTTGGAGATACGCAGTATTTT | CASSVAAGVLGDTQYF
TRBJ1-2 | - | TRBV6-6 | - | TGTGCCAGCAGTTACTCGAGAGGTAACTATGGCTACACCTTC | CASSYSRGNYGYTF
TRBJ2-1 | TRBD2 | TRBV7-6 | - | TGTGCCAGCAGCGCGCCTAGACTAGCGGGAGGTCTCTTTGATGAGCAGTTCTTC | CASSAPRLAGGLFDEQFF
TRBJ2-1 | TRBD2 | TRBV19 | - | TGTGCCAGTAGGGCTAGCGGGACACGTGGCAATGAGCAGTTCTTC | CASRASGTRGNEQFF
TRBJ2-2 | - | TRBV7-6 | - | TGTGCCAGCAGCTTAGTAGGCGGAACCGGGGAGCTGTTTTTT | CASSLVGGTGELFF
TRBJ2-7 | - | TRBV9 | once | TGTGCCAGCAGCGTAGCTGAGGGGGGGCCTTACGAGCAGTACTTC | CASSVAEGGPYEQYF
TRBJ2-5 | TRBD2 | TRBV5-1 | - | TGCGCCAGCAGCCCCCGCCAAGGGCGGGGGGAGACCCAGTACTTC | CASSPRQGRGETQYF
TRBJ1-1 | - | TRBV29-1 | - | TGCAGCGTTAGACGGACTGAAGCTTTCTTT | CSVRRTEAFF
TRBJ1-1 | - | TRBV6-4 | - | TGTGCCAGCAGTGACAGTGAGTATTCCACTGAAGCTTTCTTT | CASSDSEYSTEAFF
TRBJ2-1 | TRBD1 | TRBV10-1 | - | TGCGCCAGCAGTGAATTAACAGGGGGCTCCTACAATGAGCAGTTCTTC | CASSELTGGSYNEQFF
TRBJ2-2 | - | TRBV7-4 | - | TGTGCCTCCGATTGGGAGTTGAACACCGGGGAGCTGTTTTTT | CASDWELNTGELFF
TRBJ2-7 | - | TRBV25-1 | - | TGTGCCAGCAAATCTCAGGGGAACGAGCAGTACTTC | CASKSQGNEQYF